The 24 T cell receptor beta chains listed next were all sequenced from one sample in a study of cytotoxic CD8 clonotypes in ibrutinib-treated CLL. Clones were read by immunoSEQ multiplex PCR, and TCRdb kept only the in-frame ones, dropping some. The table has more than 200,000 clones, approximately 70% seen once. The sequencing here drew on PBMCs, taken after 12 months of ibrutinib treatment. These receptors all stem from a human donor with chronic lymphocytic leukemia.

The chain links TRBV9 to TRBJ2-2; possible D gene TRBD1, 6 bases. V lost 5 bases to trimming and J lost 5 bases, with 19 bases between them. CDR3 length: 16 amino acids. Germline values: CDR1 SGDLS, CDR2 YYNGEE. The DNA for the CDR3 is TGTGCCAGCAGACGGCGGACAGCCCAGAGTACCGGGGAGCTGTTTTTT. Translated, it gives CASRRRTAQSTGELFF.

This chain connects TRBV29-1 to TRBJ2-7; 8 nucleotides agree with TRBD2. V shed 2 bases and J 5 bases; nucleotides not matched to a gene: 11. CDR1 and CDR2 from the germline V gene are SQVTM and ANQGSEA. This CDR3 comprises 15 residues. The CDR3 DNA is TGCAGCGTTGAACCGGGACTAGGACGGAGGAACGAGCAGTACTTC. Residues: CSVEPGLGRRNEQYF.

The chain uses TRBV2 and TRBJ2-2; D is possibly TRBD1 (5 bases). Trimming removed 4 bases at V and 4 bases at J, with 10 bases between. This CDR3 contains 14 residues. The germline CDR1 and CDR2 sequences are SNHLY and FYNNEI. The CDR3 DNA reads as TGTGCCAGCAGTGGGCAGGGTACCACCGGGGAGCTGTTTTTT. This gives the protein CASSGQGTTGELFF. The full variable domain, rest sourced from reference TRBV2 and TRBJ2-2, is EPEVTQTPSHQVTQMGQEVILRCVPISNHLYFYWYRQILGQKVEFLVSFYNNEISEKSEIFDDQFSVERPDGSNFTLKIRSTKLEDSAMYFCASSGQGTTGELFFGEGSRLTVL.

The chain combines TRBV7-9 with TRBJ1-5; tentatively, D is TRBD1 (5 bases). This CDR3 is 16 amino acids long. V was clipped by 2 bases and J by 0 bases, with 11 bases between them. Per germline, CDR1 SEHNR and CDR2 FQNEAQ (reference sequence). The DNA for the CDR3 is TGTGCCAGCAGCTTAACAGGTGCCTATAGCAATCAGCCCCAGCATTTT. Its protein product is CASSLTGAYSNQPQHF.

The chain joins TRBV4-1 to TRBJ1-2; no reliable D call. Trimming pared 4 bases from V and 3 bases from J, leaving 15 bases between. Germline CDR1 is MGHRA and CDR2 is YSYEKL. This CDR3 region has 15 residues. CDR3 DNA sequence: TGCGCCAGCAGCCTTATGCCCAGTTTTGACTATGGCTACACCTTC. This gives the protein CASSLMPSFDYGYTF.

CDR3 nucleotides: TGTGCCAGCAGCTTAGGGAGTCGGCGGGAGGGCCGCAACGAGCAGTACTTC. This gives the protein CASSLGSRREGRNEQYF. The genes are TRBV7-9 and TRBJ2-7; the match to TRBD2 covers 9 bases. Unmatched junction bases numbered 12, after V lost 1 base and J lost 5 bases. CDR3 length: 17 amino acids. Germline CDR1 and CDR2: SEHNR and FQNEAQ (reference sequence).

The chain's CDR3 is CASSLGLTGGETQYF. CDR3 nucleotides: TGCGCCAGCAGCTTGGGTCTAACCGGAGGAGAGACCCAGTACTTC. This chain uses TRBV5-1 with TRBJ2-5, with D possibly being TRBD2 (5 bases). V dropped 0 bases and J dropped 4 bases, with 13 bases sitting between them. From germline, CDR1 is SGHRS and CDR2 YFSETQ. This CDR3 has 15 residues. The variable domain in full, with the rest retrieved from reference TRBV5-1 and TRBJ2-5, is KAGVTQTPRYLIKTRGQQVTLSCSPISGHRSVSWYQQTPGQGLQFLFEYFSETQRNKGNFPGRFSGRQFSNSRSEMNVSTLELGDSALYLCASSLGLTGGETQYFGPGTRLLVL.

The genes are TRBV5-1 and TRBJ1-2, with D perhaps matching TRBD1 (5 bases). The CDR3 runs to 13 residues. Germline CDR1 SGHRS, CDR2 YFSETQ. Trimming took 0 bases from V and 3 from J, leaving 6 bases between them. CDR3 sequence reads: CASSLGRDYGYTF. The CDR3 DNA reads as TGCGCCAGCAGCTTGGGCAGGGACTATGGCTACACCTTC.

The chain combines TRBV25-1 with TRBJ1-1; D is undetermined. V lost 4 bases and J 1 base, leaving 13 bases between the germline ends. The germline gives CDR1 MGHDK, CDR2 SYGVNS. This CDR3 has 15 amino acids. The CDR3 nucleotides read TGTGCCAGCAGTGGGACCCACCGACCGAACACTGAAGCTTTCTTT. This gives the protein CASSGTHRPNTEAFF.

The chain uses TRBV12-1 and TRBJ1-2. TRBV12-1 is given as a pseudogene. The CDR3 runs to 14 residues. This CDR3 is CASSCVTRNYGYTF. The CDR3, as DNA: TGTGCCAGCAGCTGCGTTACGAGGAACTATGGCTACACCTTC.

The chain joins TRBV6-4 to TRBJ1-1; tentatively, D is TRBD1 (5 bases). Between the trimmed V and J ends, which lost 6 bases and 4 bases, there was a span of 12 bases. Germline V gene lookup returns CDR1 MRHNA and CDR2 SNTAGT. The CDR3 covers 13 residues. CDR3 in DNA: TGTGCCAGCAGGTCTTCTAGGGGCACTGAAGCTTTCTTT. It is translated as CASRSSRGTEAFF.

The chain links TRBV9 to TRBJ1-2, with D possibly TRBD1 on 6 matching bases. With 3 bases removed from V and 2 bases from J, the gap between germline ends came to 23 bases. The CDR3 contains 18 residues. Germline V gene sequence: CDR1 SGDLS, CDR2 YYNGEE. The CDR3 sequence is CASSALTGAGGPNYGYTF. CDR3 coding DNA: TGTGCCAGCAGCGCCCTGACCGGCGCGGGGGGGCCCAACTATGGCTACACCTTC.

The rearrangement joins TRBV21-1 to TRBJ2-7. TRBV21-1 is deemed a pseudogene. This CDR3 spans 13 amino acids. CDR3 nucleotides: TGTGCCAGCAGCAAAGAGGTCCCCTCGGAGCAGTACTTC. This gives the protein CASSKEVPSEQYF.

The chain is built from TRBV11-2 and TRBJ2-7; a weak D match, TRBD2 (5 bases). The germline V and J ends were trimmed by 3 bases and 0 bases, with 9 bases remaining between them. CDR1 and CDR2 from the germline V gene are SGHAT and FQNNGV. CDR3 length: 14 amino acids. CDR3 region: CASSLDGGSYEQYF. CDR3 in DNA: TGTGCCAGCAGCTTGGATGGAGGCTCCTACGAGCAGTACTTC. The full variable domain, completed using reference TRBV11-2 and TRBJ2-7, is EAGVAQSPRYKIIEKRQSVAFWCNPISGHATLYWYQQILGQGPKLLIQFQNNGVVDDSQLPKDRFSAERLKGVDSTLKIQPAKLEDSAVYLCASSLDGGSYEQYFGPGTRLTVT.

The CDR3 spells CASSLAAGTFYEQYF. DNA of the CDR3: TGTGCCAGCAGCTTAGCAGCGGGGACCTTCTACGAGCAGTACTTC. This chain links TRBV7-9 with TRBJ2-7; 7 bases match TRBD2. CDR1 is SEHNR, CDR2 FQNEAQ, per germline (reference sequence). The CDR3 has 15 residues. Unmatched junction bases numbered 5, after V lost 0 bases and J lost 3 bases.

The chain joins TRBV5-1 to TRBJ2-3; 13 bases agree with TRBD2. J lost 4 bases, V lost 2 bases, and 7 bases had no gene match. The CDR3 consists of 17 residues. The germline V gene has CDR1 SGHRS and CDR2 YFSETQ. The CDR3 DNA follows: TGCGCCAGCAGCTTTAGGACTAGCGGGAGATATTCAGATACGCAGTATTTT. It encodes CASSFRTSGRYSDTQYF.

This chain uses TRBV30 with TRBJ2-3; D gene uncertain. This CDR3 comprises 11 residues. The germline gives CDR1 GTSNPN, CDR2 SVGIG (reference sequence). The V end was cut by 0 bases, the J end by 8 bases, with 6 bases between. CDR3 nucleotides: TGTGCCTGGAGTGTACCCGGTACGCAGTATTTT. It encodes CAWSVPGTQYF.

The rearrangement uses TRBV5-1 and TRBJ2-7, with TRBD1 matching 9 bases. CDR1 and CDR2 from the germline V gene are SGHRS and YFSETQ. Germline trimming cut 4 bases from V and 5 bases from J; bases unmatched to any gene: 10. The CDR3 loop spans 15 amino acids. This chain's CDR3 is CASSPGDRVNHEQYF. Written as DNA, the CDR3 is TGCGCCAGCAGCCCAGGGGACAGGGTGAACCACGAGCAGTACTTC. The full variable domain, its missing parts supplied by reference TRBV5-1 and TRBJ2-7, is KAGVTQTPRYLIKTRGQQVTLSCSPISGHRSVSWYQQTPGQGLQFLFEYFSETQRNKGNFPGRFSGRQFSNSRSEMNVSTLELGDSALYLCASSPGDRVNHEQYFGPGTRLTVT.

The CDR3, as DNA: TGTGCCAGCAGCGTAGGGGCTCGATTGGAGACCCAGTACTTC. It specifies CASSVGARLETQYF. The V call is TRBV9, the J call TRBJ2-5; no reliable D call. The CDR3 consists of 14 residues. Germline loops: CDR1 SGDLS, CDR2 YYNGEE. Trimming cost V 0 bases and J 5 bases, with 11 bases left between them.

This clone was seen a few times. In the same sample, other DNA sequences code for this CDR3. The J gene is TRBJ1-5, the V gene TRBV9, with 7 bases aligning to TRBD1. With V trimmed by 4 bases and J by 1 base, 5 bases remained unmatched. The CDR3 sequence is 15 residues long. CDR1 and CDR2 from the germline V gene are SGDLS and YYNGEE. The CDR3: CASSPGQKSNQPQHF. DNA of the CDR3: TGTGCCAGCAGCCCGGGACAGAAAAGCAATCAGCCCCAGCATTTT.

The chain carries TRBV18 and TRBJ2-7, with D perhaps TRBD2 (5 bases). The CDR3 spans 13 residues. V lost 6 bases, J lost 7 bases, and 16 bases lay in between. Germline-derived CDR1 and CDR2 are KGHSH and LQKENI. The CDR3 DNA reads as TGTGCCAGCTCCCCTTCCTTTGGAGGAGAGCAGTACTTC. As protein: CASSPSFGGEQYF.

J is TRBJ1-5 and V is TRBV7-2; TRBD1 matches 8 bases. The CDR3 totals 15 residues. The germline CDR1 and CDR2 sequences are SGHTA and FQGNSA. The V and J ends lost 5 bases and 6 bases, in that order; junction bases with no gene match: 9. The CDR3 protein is CASSPRTGLSQPQHF. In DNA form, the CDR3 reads TGTGCCAGCAGCCCTAGGACAGGGCTGAGTCAGCCCCAGCATTTT.

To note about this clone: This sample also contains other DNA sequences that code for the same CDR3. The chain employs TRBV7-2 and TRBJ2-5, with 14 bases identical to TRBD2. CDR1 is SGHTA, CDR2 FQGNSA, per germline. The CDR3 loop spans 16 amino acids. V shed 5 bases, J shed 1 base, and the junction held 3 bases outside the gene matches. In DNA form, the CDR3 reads TGTGCCAGCAGCCTCGGACTAGCGGGGGGCCAAGAGACCCAGTACTTC. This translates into CASSLGLAGGQETQYF.

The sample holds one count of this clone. CDR3 residues: CASSQAGLAVGEQFF. The CDR3 DNA follows: TGCGCCAGCAGCCAAGCCGGACTAGCGGTTGGTGAGCAGTTCTTC. The gene calls are TRBV4-1 and TRBJ2-1, with 10 bases aligning to TRBD2. V was pared by 1 base and J by 9 bases, with 6 bases of the junction left unmatched. This CDR3 contains 15 residues. Germline values: CDR1 MGHRA, CDR2 YSYEKL.